Detailed here is one T cell receptor (beta chain). Its cognate antigen is unknown. The data are from a study of beta chain features in type 1 diabetes. Findings and limits, study-wide: Among patients with Type 1 diabetes, TCRB CDR3s were moderately but significantly shorter in every one of the four CD4+ subsets. Comparison showed that naive, central memory and Treg TCRB repertoires appeared more similar among patients than among healthy donors.

Germline-derived CDR1 and CDR2 are LNHNV and YYDKDF (reference sequence). The CDR3 has 15 residues. Trimming took 0 bases from V and 1 from J, leaving 9 bases between them. Reverse transcribing all isolated RNA meant expressed TCRB transcripts were sequenced. Measured with immunoSEQ multiplex PCR; TCRdb has only the in-frame clones, and not every one. The data contain about 260,000 clones, 68% of them singletons. This TCR derives from a man in his thirties or forties in good health. V usage is TRBV15 and J usage is TRBJ1-1; D is uncertain. The sample was naive CD4+ T cells from blood. For the CDR3, the DNA is TGTGCCACCAGCAGAGATGGAGTAGGGAACACTGAAGCTTTCTTT. It specifies CATSRDGVGNTEAFF.